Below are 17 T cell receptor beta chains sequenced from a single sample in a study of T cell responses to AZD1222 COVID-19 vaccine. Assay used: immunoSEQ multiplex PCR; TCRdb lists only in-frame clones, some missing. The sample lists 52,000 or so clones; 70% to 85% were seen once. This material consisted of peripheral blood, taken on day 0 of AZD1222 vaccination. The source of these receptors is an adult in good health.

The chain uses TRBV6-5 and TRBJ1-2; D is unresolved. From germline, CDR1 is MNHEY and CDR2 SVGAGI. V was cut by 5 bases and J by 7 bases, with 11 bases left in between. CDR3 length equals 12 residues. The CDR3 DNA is TGTGCCAGCAGTCTACGGGGAAGTGGCTACACCTTC. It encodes CASSLRGSGYTF.

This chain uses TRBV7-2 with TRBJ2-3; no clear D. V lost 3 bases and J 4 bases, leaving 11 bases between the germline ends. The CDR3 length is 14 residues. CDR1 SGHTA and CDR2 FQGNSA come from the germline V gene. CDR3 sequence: CASSLESTSDTQYF. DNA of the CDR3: TGTGCCAGCAGCTTGGAGTCCACCTCAGATACGCAGTATTTT.

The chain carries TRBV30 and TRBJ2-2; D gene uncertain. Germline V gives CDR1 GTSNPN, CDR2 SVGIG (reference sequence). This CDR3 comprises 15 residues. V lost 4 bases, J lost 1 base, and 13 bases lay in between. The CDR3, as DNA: TGTGCCTGGACAAGAGGCGGCTGGAACACCGGGGAGCTGTTTTTT. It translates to CAWTRGGWNTGELFF.

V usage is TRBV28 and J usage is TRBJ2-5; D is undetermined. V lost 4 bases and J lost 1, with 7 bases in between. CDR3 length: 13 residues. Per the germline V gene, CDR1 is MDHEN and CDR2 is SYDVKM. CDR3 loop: CASSSYSQETQYF. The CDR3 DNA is TGTGCCAGCAGTTCCTACAGCCAAGAGACCCAGTACTTC.

The chain's CDR3 is CASSVAGGRTGELFF. CDR3 nucleotides: TGTGCCAGCAGCGTAGCGGGAGGGAGGACCGGGGAGCTGTTTTTT. The chain combines TRBV9 with TRBJ2-2, with 8 nucleotides matching TRBD2. Germline V gene lookup returns CDR1 SGDLS and CDR2 YYNGEE. V gave up 0 bases and J gave up 5 bases; unmatched junction bases: 3. The CDR3 is made up of 15 amino acids.

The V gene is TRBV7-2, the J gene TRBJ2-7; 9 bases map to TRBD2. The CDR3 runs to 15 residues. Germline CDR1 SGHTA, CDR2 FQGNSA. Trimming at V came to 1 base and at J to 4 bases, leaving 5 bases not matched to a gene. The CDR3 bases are TGTGCCAGCAGCTTAGGAGGCGGGAGGGTTTACGAGCAGTACTTC. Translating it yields CASSLGGGRVYEQYF.

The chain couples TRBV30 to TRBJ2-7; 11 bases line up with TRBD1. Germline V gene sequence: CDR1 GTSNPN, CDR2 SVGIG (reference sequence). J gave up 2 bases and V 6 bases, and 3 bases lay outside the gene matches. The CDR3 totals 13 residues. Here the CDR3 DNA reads TGTGCCTGCTGGGACAGGGGGGCCTACGAGCAGTACTTC. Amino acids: CACWDRGAYEQYF.

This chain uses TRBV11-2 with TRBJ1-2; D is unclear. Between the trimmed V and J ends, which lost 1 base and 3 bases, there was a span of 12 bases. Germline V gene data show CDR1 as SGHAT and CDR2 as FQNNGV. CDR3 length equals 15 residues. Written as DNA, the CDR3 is TGTGCCAGCAGCTTAGGGTCTAACCTTGACTATGGCTACACCTTC. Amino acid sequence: CASSLGSNLDYGYTF.

Written as DNA, the CDR3 is TGTGCCAGCAGCTTTGGTGCGATGCAGGGAAACACCATATATTTT. Protein sequence: CASSFGAMQGNTIYF. J is TRBJ1-3 and V is TRBV7-9; D gene unclear. The length of the CDR3 is 15 residues. Germline V gene data show CDR1 as SEHNR and CDR2 as FQNEAQ (reference sequence). V dropped 3 bases and J dropped 4 bases, with 13 bases sitting between them.

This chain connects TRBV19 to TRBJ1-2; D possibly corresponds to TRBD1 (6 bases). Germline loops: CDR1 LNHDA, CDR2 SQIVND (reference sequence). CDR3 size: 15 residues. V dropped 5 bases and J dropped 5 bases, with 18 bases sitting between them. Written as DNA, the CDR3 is TGTGCCAGTAGTGACGGACAGAGACTTAGATATGGCTACACCTTC. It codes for CASSDGQRLRYGYTF.

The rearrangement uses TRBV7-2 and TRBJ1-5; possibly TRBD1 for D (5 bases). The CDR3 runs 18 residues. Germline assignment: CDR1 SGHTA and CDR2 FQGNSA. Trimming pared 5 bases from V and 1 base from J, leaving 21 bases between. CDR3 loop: CASSPRGDLIRSNQPQHF. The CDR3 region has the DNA TGTGCCAGCAGCCCTCGTGGGGACCTAATCCGAAGCAATCAGCCCCAGCATTTT. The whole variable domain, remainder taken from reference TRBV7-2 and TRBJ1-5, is GAGVSQSPSNKVTEKGKDVELRCDPISGHTALYWYRQSLGQGLEFLIYFQGNSAPDKSGLPSDRFSAERTGGSVSTLTIQRTQQEDSAVYLCASSPRGDLIRSNQPQHFGDGTRLSIL.

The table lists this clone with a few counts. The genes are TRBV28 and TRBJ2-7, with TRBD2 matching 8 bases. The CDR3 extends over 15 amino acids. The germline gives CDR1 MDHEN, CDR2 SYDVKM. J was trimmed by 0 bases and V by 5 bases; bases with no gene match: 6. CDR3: CASSATSGSSYEQYF. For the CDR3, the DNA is TGTGCCAGCAGTGCCACTAGCGGAAGCTCCTACGAGCAGTACTTC.

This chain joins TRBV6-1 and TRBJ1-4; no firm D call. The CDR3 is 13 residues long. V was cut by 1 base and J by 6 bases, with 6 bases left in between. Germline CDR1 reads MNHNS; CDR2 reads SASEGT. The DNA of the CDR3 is TGTGCCAGCAGTGAAGTAAAGGATGAAAAACTGTTTTTT. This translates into CASSEVKDEKLFF.

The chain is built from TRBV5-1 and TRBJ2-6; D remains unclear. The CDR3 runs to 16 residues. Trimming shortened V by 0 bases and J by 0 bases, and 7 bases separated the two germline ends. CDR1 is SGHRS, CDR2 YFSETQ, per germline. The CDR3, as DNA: TGCGCCAGCAGCTTGGCCCCGTCCTCTGGGGCCAACGTCCTGACTTTC. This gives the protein CASSLAPSSGANVLTF.

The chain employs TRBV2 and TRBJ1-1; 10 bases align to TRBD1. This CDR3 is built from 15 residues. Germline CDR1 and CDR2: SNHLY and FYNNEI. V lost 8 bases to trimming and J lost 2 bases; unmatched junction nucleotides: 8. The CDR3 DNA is TGTGCCAGCCAACTGGACAGGGGGATAAACACTGAAGCTTTCTTT. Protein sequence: CASQLDRGINTEAFF.

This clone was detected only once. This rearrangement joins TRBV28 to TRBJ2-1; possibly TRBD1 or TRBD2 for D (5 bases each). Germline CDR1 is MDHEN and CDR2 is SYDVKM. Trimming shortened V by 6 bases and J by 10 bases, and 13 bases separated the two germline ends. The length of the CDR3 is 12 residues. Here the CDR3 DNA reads TGTGCCAGCAGGCACCCCGGGGCAGAGCAGTTCTTC. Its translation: CASRHPGAEQFF.

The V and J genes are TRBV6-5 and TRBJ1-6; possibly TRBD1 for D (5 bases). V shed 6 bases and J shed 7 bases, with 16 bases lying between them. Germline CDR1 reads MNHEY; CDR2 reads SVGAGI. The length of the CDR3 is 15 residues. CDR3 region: CASRRGTTGNSPLHF. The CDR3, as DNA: TGTGCCAGCAGGCGCGGGACTACAGGCAATTCACCCCTCCACTTT.